Described below is a single T cell receptor beta chain sequence and its context. The clone's antigen remains unknown. There are no base qualities to consult, and no much larger clone falls within one base. The CDR3 runs 16 residues from the cysteine to the phenylalanine. The kept DNA is CDR3 alone, 48 bases in frame from the first base. Based on the germline V gene (reference sequence), the CDR1 and CDR2 sequences are PRHDT and FYEKMQ. Trimming leaves V shorter by 6 bases and J shorter by 0 bases, with the junction holding 5 bases beyond the gene matches. The data derive from a study of beta chain features in type 1 diabetes listed by TCRdb under 2018. Describing the broader study: Mean age, gender distribution, total cell number and subset yield did not differ between patients and healthy donors. The study compared the TCRB repertoires of sorted circulating CD4+ T cell subsets in recently diagnosed type 1 diabetes patients with those in matched healthy donors. Regulatory and stem cell-like memory subsets were obtained from only 8 patients and about eight healthy donors, while naive and central memory subsets were obtained from all 30 or so donors. A total of about 99,000,000 sorted cells were examined across all samples, and RNA yield correlated strongly with the number of cells per subset.

Each donor gave one peripheral blood draw, about 110 mL on average, collected into heparinised tubes. A BD FACSAria II and a panel including CD45RO, CCR7, CD25, CD127, CD95 and CD27 were used to sort naive, central memory, regulatory and stem cell-like memory CD4+ T cells. A purity above 95% was achieved for all sorted populations. PBMCs were isolated right away by Lymphoprep density gradient centrifugation and were stained directly, without culture. So that batch effects would be minimized, each experiment stained and sorted samples in pairs, pairing one healthy donor with one patient. Findings and caveats that apply to the study as a whole: Because the HLA sub-analyses included only small numbers of individuals, any influence of HLA type on TCRB rearrangement was left unresolved. Shorter templates might be favored by PCR, yet because patient and control samples were amplified and corrected together, any such skew would affect both groups equally. Naive, central memory and regulatory TCRB repertoires appeared more similar among patients than among healthy donors. Because cDNA was sequenced instead of genomic DNA, highly expressing activated cells could be over-represented, though the groups showed no difference in activation or CD3 levels. A moderate but significant shortening of TCRB CDR3 length was observed in type 1 diabetes patients in all four CD4+ subsets. Fewer insertions and more nucleotide deletions at VDJ recombination sites were observed in patients with type 1 diabetes, implying thymic rearrangement abnormalities.

The entire isolated RNA was reverse transcribed using the High Capacity cDNA Reverse Transcription Kit, and thus expressed TCRB transcripts were sequenced. Deep immunoSEQ sequencing was applied to naive, central memory and regulatory T cell samples, giving an average of roughly 3.5 million total reads per sample. After sorted cells were lysed in RLT buffer, RNA was extracted with DNase-treated RNeasy Micro or Mini kits, with the choice depending on cell number. Each cell subset was processed on its own to prevent cross-contamination, while patient and healthy donor samples were processed together. The immunoSEQ multiplex PCR was used to amplify TCRB sequences from cDNA, generating 87-bp fragments that spanned the CDR3 region. Sequencing of the amplicons was done on the Illumina HiSeq platform. As for the authors' bioinformatics: Synthetic template baselines were used to correct PCR bias computationally, reads within Hamming distance 2 were collapsed, and singletons that could not be merged were discarded. Reads were aligned against IMGT so that V, D and J genes, CDR3 length and insertions or deletions at six rearrangement sites could be assigned. Within each subset, clonotype counts were normalized to sorted cell number, and only after that were true diversity and Gini coefficients computed with the tcR R package. The overlap coefficient, calculated on TCRB nucleotide sequences, was used to measure repertoire sharing. As stored in TCRdb, this immuneACCESS dataset retains in-frame rearrangements with V and J assigned. A fraction of the clones does not appear; measured against another copy, unresolved V genes explain less than half of the discrepancy, and the remainder lacks a known reason. The DNA gave D and trimming, while V, J and clone size come from that table. This sample gives about 30,000 clones in total; roughly three fifths of them show up just once. Approximately 1.5% of the sample lies in the top ten.

Sequenced input: Tregs from blood. The sample's cell subset or site label, in plain terms: regulatory CD4+ T cells. The chain links TRBV13 with TRBJ2-3; 11 central nucleotides agree with TRBD2. The sequence was obtained from a woman under 30 with type 1 diabetes. The nucleotide sequence is TGTGCCAGCAGTCTGAGACTAGCGGGAAGCACAGATACGCAGTATTTT. Translation gives CASSLRLAGSTDTQYF.